The 25 T cell receptor beta chains in this list originate from one sample, sequenced in a study of T cell responses to AZD1222 COVID-19 vaccine. Here immunoSEQ multiplex PCR was the method, and the copy in TCRdb shows in-frame clones only, minus some. In the table there are 85,000 or so clones, 86% of which are singletons. This sample comprised peripheral blood, obtained 28 days after the second AZD1222 dose. Receptors originate from an adult who received the AZD1222 COVID-19 vaccine.

The chain is built from TRBV27 and TRBJ2-1, with D tentatively TRBD2 (5 bases). This CDR3 contains 11 residues. Germline CDR1 MNHEY, CDR2 SMNVEV (reference sequence). V lost 7 bases and J 10 bases, leaving 11 bases between the germline ends. CDR3 bases: TGTGCCAGCAACCAGAGAGGGGAGCAGTTCTTC. Amino acids: CASNQRGEQFF.

This chain connects TRBV4-2 to TRBJ1-5, with 11 bases matching TRBD1. CDR3 length: 15 residues. The germline gives CDR1 LGHNA, CDR2 YNFKEQ. Germline trimming cut 5 bases from V and 6 bases from J; bases unmatched to any gene: 6. This CDR3 is CASSDRTGGVQPQHF. CDR3 nucleotides: TGTGCCAGCAGCGACCGGACAGGGGGCGTTCAGCCCCAGCATTTT.

The rearrangement uses TRBV6-1 and TRBJ2-7; TRBD1 aligns across 9 bases. Germline V gene data show CDR1 as MNHNS and CDR2 as SASEGT. This CDR3 is built from 14 residues. Trimming at V came to 3 bases and at J to 3 bases, leaving 3 bases not matched to a gene. The CDR3 loop reads CASSEGQGRYEQYF. The CDR3 DNA sequence: TGTGCCAGCAGTGAGGGACAGGGTCGCTACGAGCAGTACTTC.

Only a few counts were recorded for this clone. The J gene is TRBJ1-2, the V gene TRBV5-1; D is unclear. Trimming removed 0 bases from V and 7 bases from J, with 16 bases in between. Germline CDR1 and CDR2: SGHRS and YFSETQ. This CDR3 contains 15 residues. As DNA, the CDR3 is TGCGCCAGCAGCTTGGAAGGTTCCACTGCAGGTGGCTACACCTTC. Translation gives CASSLEGSTAGGYTF.

The chain links TRBV7-9 to TRBJ2-2; D unclear. The ends were cut back, 1 base at V and 3 bases at J, with 15 bases in the middle. Per the germline V gene, CDR1 is SEHNR and CDR2 is FQNEAQ (reference sequence). The CDR3 runs to 17 residues. The DNA for the CDR3 is TGTGCCAGCAGCTTAGGTCCAGCTAGGAGAGACACCGGGGAGCTGTTTTTT. This gives the protein CASSLGPARRDTGELFF.

The chain combines TRBV27 with TRBJ2-3, with 11 bases that match TRBD2. This CDR3 spans 14 amino acids. CDR1 and CDR2 (germline): MNHEY, SMNVEV (reference sequence). Trimming removed 7 bases from V and 3 bases from J; junction bases left unmatched: 3. Here the CDR3 DNA reads TGTGCCAGCACCAGACTAGCGGGAACAGATACGCAGTATTTT. The encoded protein is CASTRLAGTDTQYF.

The V gene is TRBV18, the J gene TRBJ1-2, with no clear D. This CDR3 is 14 amino acids long. The germline gives CDR1 KGHSH, CDR2 LQKENI. Trimming left V 6 bases short and J 7 bases short, with 18 bases between. The CDR3 DNA follows: TGTGCCAGCTCCCGGGGAGGGCACGATGGTGGCTACACCTTC. It yields the protein CASSRGGHDGGYTF.

This chain uses TRBV20-1 with TRBJ2-5; D uncertain. This CDR3 has 11 residues. Trimming stripped 6 bases from V and 5 bases from J, with 10 bases between. The germline V gene encodes CDR1 DFQATT and CDR2 SNEGSKA (reference sequence). The CDR3, as DNA: TGCAGTGCCACCTCCGGGGAGACCCAGTACTTC. Translated: CSATSGETQYF.

The chain is built from TRBV7-9 and TRBJ2-7, with 11 bases matching TRBD1. The CDR3 is made up of 14 amino acids. Germline V gene sequence: CDR1 SEHNR, CDR2 FQNEAQ (reference sequence). The ends lost 1 base at V and 9 bases at J; junction bases unmatched: 5. This CDR3 is CASSLGTGGTGQYF. CDR3 bases: TGTGCCAGCAGCTTAGGGACAGGGGGCACCGGGCAGTACTTC.

The V gene is TRBV3-1 (or the pseudogene TRBV3-2), the J gene TRBJ2-1, with TRBD2 matching over 12 bases. In germline, CDR1 is LGHDT, CDR2 YNNKEL (reference sequence). The V and J ends lost 3 bases and 8 bases, in that order; junction bases with no gene match: 2. The CDR3 sequence is 14 residues long. CDR3 coding DNA: TGTGCCAGCAGCCACCTAGCGGGGGGGCATGAGCAGTTCTTC. Translation gives CASSHLAGGHEQFF.

This clone came up once. CDR3 loop: CASSLVGGEQYF. CDR3 nucleotide sequence: TGTGCCAGCAGCTTAGTGGGGGGCGAGCAGTACTTC. The chain carries TRBV11-2 and TRBJ2-7, with D possibly being TRBD2 (6 bases). Germline V gives CDR1 SGHAT, CDR2 FQNNGV. The ends were cut back, 1 base at V and 6 bases at J, with 7 bases in the middle. This CDR3 has 12 residues. Using reference TRBV11-2 and TRBJ2-7 for the parts outside the CDR3, the full variable domain is EAGVAQSPRYKIIEKRQSVAFWCNPISGHATLYWYQQILGQGPKLLIQFQNNGVVDDSQLPKDRFSAERLKGVDSTLKIQPAKLEDSAVYLCASSLVGGEQYFGPGTRLTVT.

This rearrangement joins TRBV28 to TRBJ2-3; 7 nucleotides match TRBD2. Germline values: CDR1 MDHEN, CDR2 SYDVKM. J gave up 3 bases and V 3 bases, and 6 bases lay outside the gene matches. The CDR3 length is 15 residues. CDR3 sequence: CASSFAAGITDTQYF. CDR3 DNA: TGTGCCAGCAGTTTTGCAGCGGGAATAACAGATACGCAGTATTTT.

The chain recombines TRBV6-1 with TRBJ2-2, with D tentatively TRBD1 or TRBD2 (5 bases each). Germline assignment: CDR1 MNHNS and CDR2 SASEGT. This CDR3 comprises 16 residues. Deletions cut 2 bases from V and 0 bases from J, with 10 bases between. This CDR3 reads CASSEKRGTNTGELFF. In DNA, the CDR3 is TGTGCCAGCAGTGAAAAGAGGGGCACGAACACCGGGGAGCTGTTTTTT.

The rearrangement uses TRBV30 and TRBJ2-7, with D perhaps TRBD1 or TRBD2 (7 bases each). V was shortened by 8 bases and J by 11 bases, with 25 bases between the two germline ends. This CDR3 spans 13 amino acids. Germline lookup yields CDR1 GTSNPN and CDR2 SVGIG (reference sequence). The CDR3 bases are TGTGCCACAGGAAAGACAGGGCGGGGGTCGGAGTACTTC. This sequence encodes CATGKTGRGSEYF.

The chain carries TRBV6-5 and TRBJ1-2; D gene uncertain. CDR1 and CDR2 from the germline V gene are MNHEY and SVGAGI. The V end lost 6 bases, the J end lost 0 bases, and 11 bases lay between the germline ends. The CDR3 runs to 14 residues. The CDR3 here is CASRPTTTNYGYTF. Written as DNA, the CDR3 is TGTGCCAGCAGACCCACGACCACTAACTATGGCTACACCTTC.

This clone was observed once. This chain links TRBV5-1 with TRBJ2-1; TRBD2 aligns across 15 bases. J gave up 4 bases and V 3 bases, and 5 bases lay outside the gene matches. Germline V gives CDR1 SGHRS, CDR2 YFSETQ. There are 17 residues in the CDR3. The CDR3 bases are TGCGCCAGCAGCTGGGGACTAGCGGGGGGACTATACAATGAGCAGTTCTTC. Encoded protein: CASSWGLAGGLYNEQFF.

V gene TRBV28 combines with J gene TRBJ2-3; 11 bases line up with TRBD2. The CDR3 extends over 15 amino acids. CDR1 and CDR2 from the germline V gene are MDHEN and SYDVKM. With 6 bases clipped from V and 7 bases from J, the junction kept 9 bases outside the gene matches. The CDR3 DNA reads TGTGCCAGCAGACCTACTAGCGGGGGATTACATACGCAGTATTTT. This gives the protein CASRPTSGGLHTQYF.

This clone was counted a few times. The chain uses TRBV9 and TRBJ2-1, with D possibly matching TRBD1 (6 bases). This CDR3 region has 17 residues. Trimming stripped 0 bases from V and 5 bases from J, with 18 bases between. Germline-derived CDR1 and CDR2 are SGDLS and YYNGEE. CDR3 protein: CASSVAVGGSGDNEQFF. In DNA, the CDR3 is TGTGCCAGCAGCGTAGCAGTTGGGGGCTCCGGGGACAATGAGCAGTTCTTC.

V and J are TRBV15 and TRBJ1-3; 9 nucleotides line up with TRBD1. Germline V gives CDR1 LNHNV, CDR2 YYDKDF (reference sequence). Trimming removed 0 bases from V and 2 bases from J; junction bases left unmatched: 8. The length of the CDR3 is 18 residues. The CDR3 DNA is TGTGCCACCAGCAGAGATCCGGCCCGACAGGGGGCTGGAAACACCATATATTTT. Translated, it gives CATSRDPARQGAGNTIYF.

The chain couples TRBV6-5 to TRBJ1-5; D gene uncertain. V lost 6 bases and J lost 9, with 6 bases in between. CDR1 and CDR2 from the germline V gene are MNHEY and SVGAGI. The CDR3 is 10 amino acids. CDR3 nucleotides: TGTGCCAGCAGCTACGGGCCCCAGCATTTT. Translation gives CASSYGPQHF.

This sequence joins TRBV12-3 or TRBV12-4 and TRBJ1-6; D remains unclear. This CDR3 region has 12 residues. Trimming left V 5 bases short and J 9 bases short, with 8 bases between. CDR3 nucleotides: TGTGCCAGCAGTGTACAAGGTTCACCCCTCCACTTT. The encoded protein is CASSVQGSPLHF.

The chain recombines TRBV7-2 with TRBJ2-1; a weak D match, TRBD1 (5 bases). The V gene lost 0 bases and the J gene lost 7 bases, with 10 bases spanning the gap. This CDR3 has 14 amino acids. Germline V gene sequence: CDR1 SGHTA, CDR2 FQGNSA. The chain's CDR3 is CASSLAPRANEQFF. The DNA of the CDR3 is TGTGCCAGCAGCTTAGCGCCCAGGGCTAATGAGCAGTTCTTC.

This chain connects TRBV3-1 (or the pseudogene TRBV3-2) to TRBJ1-2; D is unresolved. The V end lost 0 bases, the J end lost 10 bases, and 18 bases lay between the germline ends. The germline V gene has CDR1 LGHDT and CDR2 YNNKEL (reference sequence). The CDR3 consists of 15 residues. CDR3 bases: TGTGCCAGCAGCCAAGAGATGTCCCGGGCTTCGGCCTACACCTTC. Its translation: CASSQEMSRASAYTF.

The V gene is TRBV5-6, the J gene TRBJ1-1, with a possible D match to TRBD1 (6 bases). V was pared by 1 base and J by 4 bases, with 11 bases between. Per germline, CDR1 SGHDT and CDR2 YYEEEE. The CDR3 totals 14 residues. The CDR3 loop is CASSLMGAVTEAFF. The CDR3 DNA reads TGTGCCAGCAGCTTGATGGGGGCGGTCACTGAAGCTTTCTTT.

V is TRBV5-1 and J is TRBJ2-1, with unresolved D. CDR1 is SGHRS and CDR2 is YFSETQ in the germline V gene. Trimming shortened V by 3 bases and J by 5 bases, and 12 bases separated the two germline ends. The CDR3 runs to 14 residues. CDR3 DNA: TGCGCCAGCAGCTGGTCCGAGCAAAACAATGAGCAGTTCTTC. Translation gives CASSWSEQNNEQFF.